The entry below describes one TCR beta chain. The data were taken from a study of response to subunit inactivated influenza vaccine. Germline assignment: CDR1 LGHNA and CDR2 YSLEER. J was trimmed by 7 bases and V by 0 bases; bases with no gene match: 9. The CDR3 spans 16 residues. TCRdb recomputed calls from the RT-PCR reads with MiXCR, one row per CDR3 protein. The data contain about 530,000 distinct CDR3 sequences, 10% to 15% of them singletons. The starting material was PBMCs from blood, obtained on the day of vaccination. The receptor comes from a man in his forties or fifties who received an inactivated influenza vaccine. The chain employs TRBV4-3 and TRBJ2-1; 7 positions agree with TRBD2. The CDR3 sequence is CASSQDLGGVGNEQFF. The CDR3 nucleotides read TGCGCCAGCAGCCAAGACCTTGGGGGGGTAGGGAATGAGCAGTTCTTC.